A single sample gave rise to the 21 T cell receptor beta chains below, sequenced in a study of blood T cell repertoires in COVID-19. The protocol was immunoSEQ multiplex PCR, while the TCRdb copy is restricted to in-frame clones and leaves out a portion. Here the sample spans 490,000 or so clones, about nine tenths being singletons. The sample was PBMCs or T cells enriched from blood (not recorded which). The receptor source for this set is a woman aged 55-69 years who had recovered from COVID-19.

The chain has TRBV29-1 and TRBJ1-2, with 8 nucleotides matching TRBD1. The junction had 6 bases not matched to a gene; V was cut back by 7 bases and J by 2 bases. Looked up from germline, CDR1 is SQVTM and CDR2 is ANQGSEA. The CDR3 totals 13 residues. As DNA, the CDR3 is TGCAGCGCAACTCGACAGGGGAACTATGGCTACACCTTC. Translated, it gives CSATRQGNYGYTF.

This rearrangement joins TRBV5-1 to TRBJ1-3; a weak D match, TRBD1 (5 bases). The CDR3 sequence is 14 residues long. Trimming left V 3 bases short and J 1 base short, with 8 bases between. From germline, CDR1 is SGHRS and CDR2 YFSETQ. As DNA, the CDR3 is TGCGCCAGCAGCTCAGGGACTTCTGGAAACACCATATATTTT. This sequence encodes CASSSGTSGNTIYF.

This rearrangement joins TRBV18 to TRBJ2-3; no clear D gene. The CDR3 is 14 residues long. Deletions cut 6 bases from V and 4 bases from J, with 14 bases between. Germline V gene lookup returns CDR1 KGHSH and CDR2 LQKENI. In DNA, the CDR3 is TGTGCCAGCTCGGGCCTTCAGCTCCCAGATACGCAGTATTTT. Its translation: CASSGLQLPDTQYF.

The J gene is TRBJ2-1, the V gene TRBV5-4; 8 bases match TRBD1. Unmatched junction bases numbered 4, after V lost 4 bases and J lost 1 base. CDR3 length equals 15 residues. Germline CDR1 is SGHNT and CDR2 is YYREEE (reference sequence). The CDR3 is CASSLTGDSYNEQFF. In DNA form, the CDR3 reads TGTGCCAGCAGCCTGACAGGGGATTCCTACAATGAGCAGTTCTTC.

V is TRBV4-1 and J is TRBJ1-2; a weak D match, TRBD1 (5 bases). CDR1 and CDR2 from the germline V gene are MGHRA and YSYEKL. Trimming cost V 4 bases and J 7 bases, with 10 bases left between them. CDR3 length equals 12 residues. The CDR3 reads CASSRNQGGYTF. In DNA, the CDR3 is TGCGCCAGCAGCCGGAACCAGGGTGGCTACACCTTC.

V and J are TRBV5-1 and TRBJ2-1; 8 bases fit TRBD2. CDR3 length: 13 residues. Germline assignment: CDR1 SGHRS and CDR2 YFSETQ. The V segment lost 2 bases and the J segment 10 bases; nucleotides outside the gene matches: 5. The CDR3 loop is CASSFSGGHEQFF. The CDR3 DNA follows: TGCGCCAGCAGCTTCTCGGGGGGGCACGAGCAGTTCTTC.

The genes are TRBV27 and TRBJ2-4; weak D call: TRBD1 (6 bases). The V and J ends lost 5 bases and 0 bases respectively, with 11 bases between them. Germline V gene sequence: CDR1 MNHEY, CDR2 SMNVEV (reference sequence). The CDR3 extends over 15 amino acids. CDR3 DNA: TGTGCCAGCAGTCCGGACAGCCTAGCCAAAAACATTCAGTACTTC. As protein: CASSPDSLAKNIQYF.

This chain's CDR3 is CASSLEFRGKGYTF. The CDR3, as DNA: TGTGCCAGCAGCTTAGAGTTCAGGGGGAAAGGCTACACCTTC. This sequence joins TRBV11-2 and TRBJ1-2; 7 bases align to TRBD1. Germline V gene data show CDR1 as SGHAT and CDR2 as FQNNGV. The CDR3 runs to 14 residues. With 0 bases clipped from V and 8 bases from J, the junction kept 6 bases outside the gene matches.

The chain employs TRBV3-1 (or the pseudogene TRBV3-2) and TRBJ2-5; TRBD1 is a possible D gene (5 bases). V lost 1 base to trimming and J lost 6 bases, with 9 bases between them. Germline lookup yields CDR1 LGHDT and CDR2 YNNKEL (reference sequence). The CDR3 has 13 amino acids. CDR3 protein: CASSQGMGQTQYF. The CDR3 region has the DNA TGTGCCAGCAGCCAAGGTATGGGGCAGACCCAGTACTTC.

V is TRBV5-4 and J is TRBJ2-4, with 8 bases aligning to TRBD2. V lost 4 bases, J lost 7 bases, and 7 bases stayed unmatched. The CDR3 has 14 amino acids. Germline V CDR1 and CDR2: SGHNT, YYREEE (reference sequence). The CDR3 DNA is TGTGCCAGCAGCCTTAGCGGGGATTTGAACATTCAGTACTTC. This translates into CASSLSGDLNIQYF.

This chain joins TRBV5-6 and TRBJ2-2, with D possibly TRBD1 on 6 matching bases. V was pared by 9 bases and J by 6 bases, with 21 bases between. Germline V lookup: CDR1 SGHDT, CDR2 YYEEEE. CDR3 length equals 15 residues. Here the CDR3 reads CATSGFWGRPGELFF. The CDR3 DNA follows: TGTGCCACCTCCGGATTCTGGGGGCGTCCCGGGGAGCTGTTTTTT.

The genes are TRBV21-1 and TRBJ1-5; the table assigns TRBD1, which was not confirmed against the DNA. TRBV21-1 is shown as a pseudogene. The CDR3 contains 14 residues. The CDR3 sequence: CAMRTGVGNQPQHF. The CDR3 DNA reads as TGTGCCATGAGAACAGGGGTAGGCAATCAGCCCCAGCATTTT.

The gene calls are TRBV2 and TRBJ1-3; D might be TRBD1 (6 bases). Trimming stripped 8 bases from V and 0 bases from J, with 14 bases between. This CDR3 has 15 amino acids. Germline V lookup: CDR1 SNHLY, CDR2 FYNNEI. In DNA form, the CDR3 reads TGTGCCAGCCTACCCCGGGGACACTCTGGAAACACCATATATTTT. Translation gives CASLPRGHSGNTIYF.

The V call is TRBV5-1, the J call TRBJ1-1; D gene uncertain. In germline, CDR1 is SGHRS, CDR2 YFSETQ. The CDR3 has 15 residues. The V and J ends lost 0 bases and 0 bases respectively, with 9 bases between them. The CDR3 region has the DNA TGCGCCAGCAGCTTGGTCCCAGAAATGAACACTGAAGCTTTCTTT. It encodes CASSLVPEMNTEAFF.

The chain's CDR3 is CASSFGGVPNQYF. The CDR3 nucleotides are TGTGCCAGCAGCTTTGGCGGGGTACCGAACCAGTACTTC. This chain links TRBV7-8 with TRBJ2-5; D perhaps matches TRBD2 (6 bases). The V and J ends lost 3 bases and 10 bases respectively, with 15 bases between them. Germline V lookup: CDR1 SGHVS, CDR2 FQNEAQ. The length of the CDR3 is 13 residues.

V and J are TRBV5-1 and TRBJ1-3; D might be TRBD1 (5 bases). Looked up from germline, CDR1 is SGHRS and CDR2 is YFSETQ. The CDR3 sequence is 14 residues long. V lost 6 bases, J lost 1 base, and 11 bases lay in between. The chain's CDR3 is CASTSGGSGNTIYF. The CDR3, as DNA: TGCGCCAGCACTTCGGGGGGGTCTGGAAACACCATATATTTT.

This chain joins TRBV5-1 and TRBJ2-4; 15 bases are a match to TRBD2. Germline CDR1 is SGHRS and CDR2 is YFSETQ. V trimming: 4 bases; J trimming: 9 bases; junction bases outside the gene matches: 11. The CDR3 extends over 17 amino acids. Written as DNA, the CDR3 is TGCGCCAGCAGCCTGAGTGGGACTAGCGGGGGGCGGGTCATTCAGTACTTC. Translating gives CASSLSGTSGGRVIQYF.

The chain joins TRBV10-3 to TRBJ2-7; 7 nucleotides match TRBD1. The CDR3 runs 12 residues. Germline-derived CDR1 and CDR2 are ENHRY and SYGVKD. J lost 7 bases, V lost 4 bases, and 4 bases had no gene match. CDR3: CAISGTGEEQYF. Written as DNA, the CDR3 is TGTGCCATCAGTGGAACAGGGGAGGAGCAGTACTTC.

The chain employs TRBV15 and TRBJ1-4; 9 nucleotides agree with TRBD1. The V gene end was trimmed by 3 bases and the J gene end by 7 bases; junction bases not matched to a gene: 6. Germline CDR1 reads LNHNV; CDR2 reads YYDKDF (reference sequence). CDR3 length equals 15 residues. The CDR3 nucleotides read TGTGCCACCAGCAGCTACAGGGGGCAATCTGAAAAACTGTTTTTT. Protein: CATSSYRGQSEKLFF.

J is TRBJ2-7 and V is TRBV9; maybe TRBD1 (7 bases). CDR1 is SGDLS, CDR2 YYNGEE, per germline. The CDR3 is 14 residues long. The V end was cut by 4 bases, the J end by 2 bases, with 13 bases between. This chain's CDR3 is CASSPRGVPYEQYF. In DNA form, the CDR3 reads TGTGCCAGCAGCCCCAGGGGGGTACCCTACGAGCAGTACTTC. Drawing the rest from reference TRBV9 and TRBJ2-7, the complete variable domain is DSGVTQTPKHLITATGQRVTLRCSPRSGDLSVYWYQQSLDQGLQFLIQYYNGEERAKGNILERFSAQQFPDLHSELNLSSLELGDSALYFCASSPRGVPYEQYFGPGTRLTVT.

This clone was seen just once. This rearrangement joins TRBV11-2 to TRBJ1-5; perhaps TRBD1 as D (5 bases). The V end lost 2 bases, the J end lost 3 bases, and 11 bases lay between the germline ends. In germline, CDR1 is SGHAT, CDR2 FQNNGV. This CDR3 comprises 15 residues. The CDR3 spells CASSLSPGLNQPQHF. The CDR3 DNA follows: TGTGCCAGCAGCTTAAGTCCGGGACTCAATCAGCCCCAGCATTTT.